The entry below describes one T cell receptor (beta chain). Antigen specificity is unknown. The sample belongs to a study of blood T cells in healthy people across ages. Overall study: Template-switching capture recovered about one barcoded beta molecule per two T cells.

Study observations and caveats: The unknown donor CMV status may have confounded expanded clonotype changes. Diversity figures based on one million T cells were deemed too low. With naive T cell percentage, TCR beta diversity showed a strong correlation.

The CDR3 covers 13 residues. Germline CDR1 KGHSH, CDR2 LQKENI. V dropped 1 base and J dropped 6 bases, with 10 bases sitting between them. Using a J-beta primer mix together with a sample-barcoded 5' primer, a second PCR was run for about 6 to 11 cycles. TCRdb reanalysed the 5' RACE reads using MiXCR and keeps one entry per CDR3 protein. The sample has 650,000 to 800,000 distinct CDR3 sequences; roughly half are singletons. The sequenced sample was blood. The sequence was obtained from a woman at least 80 years old in good health. V usage is TRBV18 and J usage is TRBJ2-7; D tentatively reads TRBD1 or TRBD2 (5 bases each). The CDR3 sequence: CASSPLRGGEQYF. CDR3 bases: TGTGCCAGCTCACCACTTCGGGGCGGCGAGCAGTACTTC.